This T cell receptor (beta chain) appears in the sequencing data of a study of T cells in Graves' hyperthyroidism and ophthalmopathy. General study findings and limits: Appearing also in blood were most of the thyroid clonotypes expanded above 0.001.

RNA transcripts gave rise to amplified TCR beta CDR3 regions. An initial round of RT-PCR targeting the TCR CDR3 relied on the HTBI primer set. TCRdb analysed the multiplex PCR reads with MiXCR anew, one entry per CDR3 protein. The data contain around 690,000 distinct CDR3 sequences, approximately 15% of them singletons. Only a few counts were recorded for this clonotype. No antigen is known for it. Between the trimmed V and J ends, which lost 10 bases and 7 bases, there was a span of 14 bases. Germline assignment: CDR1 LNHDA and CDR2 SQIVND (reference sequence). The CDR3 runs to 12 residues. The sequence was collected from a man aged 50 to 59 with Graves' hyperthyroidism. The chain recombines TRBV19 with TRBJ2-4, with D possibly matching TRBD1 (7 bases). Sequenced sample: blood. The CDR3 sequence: CATTEGANIQYF. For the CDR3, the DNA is TGTGCCACCACGGAGGGGGCTAACATTCAGTACTTC.